Below, one T cell receptor (beta chain) is given with its context. CDR1 MNHEY and CDR2 SVGEGT come from the germline V gene. The V end lost 1 base, the J end lost 3 bases, and 17 bases lay between the germline ends. CDR3 size: 17 residues. The data are from a study of blood T cell repertoires in COVID-19. Across the whole study: Collection of acute and convalescent COVID-19 samples took place in the United States, Italy and Spain.

Data came from immunoSEQ multiplex PCR; TCRdb stores just in-frame clones and leaves some out. The sample lists about 83,000 clones; roughly 83% were seen once. Sequenced material: peripheral blood. The clonotype comes from a man aged 45-65 years with active COVID-19. The rearrangement joins TRBV6-2 or TRBV6-3 to TRBJ2-3; D may be TRBD2 (6 bases). The CDR3 sequence is CASSYYAVGGSTDTQYF. The CDR3 DNA reads TGTGCCAGCAGTTACTACGCCGTTGGGGGGTCTACAGATACGCAGTATTTT.